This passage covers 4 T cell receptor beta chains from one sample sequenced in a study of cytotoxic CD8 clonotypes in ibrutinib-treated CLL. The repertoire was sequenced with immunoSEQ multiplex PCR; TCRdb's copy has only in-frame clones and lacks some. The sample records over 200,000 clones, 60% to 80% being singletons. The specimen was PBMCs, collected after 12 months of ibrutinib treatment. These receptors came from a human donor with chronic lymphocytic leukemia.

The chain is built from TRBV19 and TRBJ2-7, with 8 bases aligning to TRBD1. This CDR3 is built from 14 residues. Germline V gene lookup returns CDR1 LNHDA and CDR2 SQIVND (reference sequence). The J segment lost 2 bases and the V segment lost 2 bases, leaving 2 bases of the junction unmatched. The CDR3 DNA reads TGTGCCAGTAGTATATGGGGACAGGCCTACGAGCAGTACTTC. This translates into CASSIWGQAYEQYF.

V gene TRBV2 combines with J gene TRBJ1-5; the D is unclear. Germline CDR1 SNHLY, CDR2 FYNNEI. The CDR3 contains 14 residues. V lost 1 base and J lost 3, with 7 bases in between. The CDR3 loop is CASSEGRFNQPQHF. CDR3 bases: TGTGCCAGCAGTGAAGGTCGATTCAATCAGCCCCAGCATTTT.

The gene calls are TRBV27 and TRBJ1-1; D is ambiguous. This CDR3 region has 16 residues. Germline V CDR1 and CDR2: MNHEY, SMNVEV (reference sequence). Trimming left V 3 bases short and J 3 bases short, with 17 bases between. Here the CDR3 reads CASSFWKPPRDTEAFF. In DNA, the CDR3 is TGTGCCAGCAGTTTCTGGAAACCCCCGCGGGACACTGAAGCTTTCTTT.

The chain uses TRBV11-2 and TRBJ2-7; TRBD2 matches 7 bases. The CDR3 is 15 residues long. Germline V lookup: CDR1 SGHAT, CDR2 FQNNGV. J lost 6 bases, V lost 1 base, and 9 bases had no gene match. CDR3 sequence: CASSLVRGGESEQYF. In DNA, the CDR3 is TGTGCCAGCAGCTTAGTACGGGGAGGGGAAAGCGAGCAGTACTTC.